The 31 T cell receptor beta chains listed next were all sequenced from one sample in a study of PD-L1 blockade in urothelial cancer (dated by TCRdb to about 2017). Receptor libraries were prepared by the immunoSEQ multiplex PCR assay. The immuneACCESS repertoire file appears here via TCRdb, limited to in-frame rearrangements. These files lack a portion of the clones; in checked studies, under half of the deficit traces to unresolved V genes, and the cause of the others is not known. Counted in this sample were approximately 65,000 clones; 85% to 90% of them appeared once. The ten largest clones add up to 3.4% of the sample. Sequences were derived from PBMCs, sampled around atezolizumab (anti-PD-L1) treatment. These receptors all stem from a man between 60 and 75 years old with urothelial cancer.

This rearrangement joins TRBV29-1 to TRBJ1-2, with TRBD1 identical over 7 bases. Germline loops: CDR1 SQVTM, CDR2 ANQGSEA. Trimming at V came to 6 bases and at J to 4 bases, leaving 17 bases not matched to a gene. CDR3 length equals 16 residues. In nucleotides, the CDR3 is TGCAGCGTGGCCATCAGACAGGGTCTCCGGTCCTATGGCTACACCTTC. This encodes CSVAIRQGLRSYGYTF.

This clone was seen only once. The V call is TRBV28, the J call TRBJ2-1; 12 nucleotides line up with TRBD2. This CDR3 is 14 amino acids long. Germline CDR1 MDHEN, CDR2 SYDVKM. V dropped 5 bases and J dropped 8; count of bases not matched to a gene: 4. Here the CDR3 DNA reads TGTGCCAGCAGTCGGACTAGCGGGAACCATGAGCAGTTCTTC. Amino acids: CASSRTSGNHEQFF.

The J gene is TRBJ2-7, the V gene TRBV6-5, with 11 positions matching TRBD2. V was clipped by 6 bases and J by 5 bases; unmatched bases: 9. CDR1 and CDR2 from the germline V gene are MNHEY and SVGAGI. The CDR3 is 15 residues long. CDR3 region: CASRAPGLAVHEQYF. In DNA, the CDR3 is TGTGCCAGCAGGGCTCCGGGACTAGCGGTCCACGAGCAGTACTTC.

In this sample, this clone turned up a few times. The rearrangement joins TRBV6-1 to TRBJ2-7, with 7 bases fitting TRBD1. The CDR3 has 13 residues. Trimming cost V 4 bases and J 7 bases; bases outside gene matches: 7. From germline, CDR1 is MNHNS and CDR2 SASEGT. The CDR3 reads CASSGTGPREQYF. CDR3 coding DNA: TGTGCCAGCAGTGGGACAGGTCCTAGGGAGCAGTACTTC.

The chain carries TRBV27 and TRBJ1-2; the D is unclear. This CDR3 has 14 residues. V was clipped by 5 bases and J by 4 bases, with 14 bases between them. From germline, CDR1 is MNHEY and CDR2 SMNVEV (reference sequence). Here the CDR3 DNA reads TGTGCCAGCAGTCCACCGGGATCCACCTATGGCTACACCTTC. This gives the protein CASSPPGSTYGYTF.

The chain has TRBV5-1 and TRBJ2-7; 10 nucleotides match TRBD1. From germline, CDR1 is SGHRS and CDR2 YFSETQ. The CDR3 runs to 16 residues. Losses at the gene ends were 3 bases for V and 3 bases for J; bases not matched to a gene: 9. The CDR3 bases are TGCGCCAGCAGCTCATCACCGGGACAGGGGATCTACGAGCAGTACTTC. This translates into CASSSSPGQGIYEQYF.

The genes are TRBV6-1 and TRBJ2-1; 11 bases are shared with TRBD1. V shed 4 bases and J 8 bases; nucleotides not matched to a gene: 7. CDR3 length: 15 residues. CDR1 is MNHNS, CDR2 SASEGT, per germline. CDR3 nucleotides: TGTGCCAGCAGTGGAGGACAGGGGGCGGTGGATGAGCAGTTCTTC. It specifies CASSGGQGAVDEQFF.

The chain's CDR3 is CASGATGAGYTF. DNA for the CDR3: TGTGCCTCCGGGGCCACAGGGGCCGGCTACACCTTC. The chain carries TRBV19 and TRBJ1-2, with TRBD1 identical over 7 bases. This CDR3 has 12 residues. Germline V lookup: CDR1 LNHDA, CDR2 SQIVND (reference sequence). The V segment lost 11 bases and the J segment 8 bases; nucleotides outside the gene matches: 11.

This sequence joins TRBV25-1 and TRBJ2-1; D is ambiguous. Germline CDR1 reads MGHDK; CDR2 reads SYGVNS. Trimming stripped 1 base from V and 6 bases from J, with 7 bases between. This CDR3 region has 13 residues. CDR3 DNA: TGTGCCAGCAGTGAATTCCCGGTCAATGAGCAGTTCTTC. It encodes CASSEFPVNEQFF.

This clone came up once. The chain is built from TRBV29-1 and TRBJ1-2; 10 positions agree with TRBD1. CDR3 length: 13 amino acids. From germline, CDR1 is SQVTM and CDR2 ANQGSEA. V lost 5 bases, J lost 2 bases, and 2 bases stayed unmatched. CDR3 sequence reads: CSVLTGGNYGYTF. The CDR3 DNA is TGCAGCGTTCTGACAGGGGGCAACTATGGCTACACCTTC.

The chain employs TRBV5-4 and TRBJ1-3; D might be TRBD1 (6 bases). CDR1 and CDR2 (germline): SGHNT, YYREEE (reference sequence). Trimming pared 0 bases from V and 4 bases from J, leaving 11 bases between. CDR3 size: 15 residues. CDR3 sequence reads: CASSLGQTGGNTIYF. For the CDR3, the DNA is TGTGCCAGCAGCTTGGGACAGACAGGAGGAAACACCATATATTTT.

The rearrangement uses TRBV11-2 and TRBJ2-1, with TRBD2 matching over 11 bases. CDR3 length: 18 amino acids. Germline CDR1 reads SGHAT; CDR2 reads FQNNGV. The J segment lost 2 bases and the V segment lost 3 bases, leaving 9 bases of the junction unmatched. DNA for the CDR3: TGTGCCAGCAGCTTCCCGACGACTAGCGGGGATACCTACAATGAGCAGTTCTTC. Translation gives CASSFPTTSGDTYNEQFF.

The genes are TRBV29-1 and TRBJ1-5; 7 bases are a match to TRBD1. CDR1 is SQVTM and CDR2 is ANQGSEA in the germline V gene. V trimming: 4 bases; J trimming: 4 bases; junction bases outside the gene matches: 7. This CDR3 region has 14 residues. CDR3 sequence (DNA): TGCAGCGTTGCCGGGGCAGGGGGGAATCAGCCCCAGCATTTT. The encoded protein is CSVAGAGGNQPQHF. Supplemented by reference TRBV29-1 and TRBJ1-5, the full variable domain reads SAVISQKPSRDICQRGTSLTIQCQVDSQVTMMFWYRQQPGQSLTLIATANQGSEATYESGFVIDKFPISRPNLTFSTLTVSNMSPEDSSIYLCSVAGAGGNQPQHFGDGTRLSIL.

The chain recombines TRBV9 with TRBJ2-5; D gene unclear. The CDR3 loop spans 12 amino acids. Germline values: CDR1 SGDLS, CDR2 YYNGEE. Trimming pared 0 bases from V and 7 bases from J, leaving 7 bases between. The CDR3: CASSVGAGTQYF. Here the CDR3 DNA reads TGTGCCAGCAGCGTAGGGGCTGGGACCCAGTACTTC.

This clone occurred once. The chain carries TRBV4-3 and TRBJ2-5; the D gene is possibly TRBD1 (5 bases). The CDR3 sequence is 14 residues long. CDR1 and CDR2 (germline): LGHNA, YSLEER. Trimming removed 1 base at V and 0 bases at J, with 6 bases between. The CDR3 DNA reads TGCGCCAGCAGCCAAGGGACATACCAAGAGACCCAGTACTTC. This codes for CASSQGTYQETQYF.

The chain carries TRBV30 and TRBJ2-7; TRBD1 is a possible D gene (6 bases). The V gene lost 1 base and the J gene lost 4 bases, with 17 bases spanning the gap. Germline-derived CDR1 and CDR2 are GTSNPN and SVGIG (reference sequence). The CDR3 loop spans 15 amino acids. The CDR3 DNA follows: TGTGCCTGGAGTGCCGGGTTGGGGGCGAATTACGAGCAGTACTTC. This sequence encodes CAWSAGLGANYEQYF.

The V gene is TRBV7-6, the J gene TRBJ2-3; maybe TRBD1 (5 bases). Germline V gene lookup returns CDR1 SGHVS and CDR2 FNYEAQ. CDR3 size: 13 residues. The V end was cut by 5 bases, the J end by 2 bases, with 8 bases between. In DNA form, the CDR3 reads TGTGCCAGCAGCGACAGATTCACAGATACGCAGTATTTT. Amino acid sequence: CASSDRFTDTQYF.

The gene calls are TRBV5-1 and TRBJ2-5; TRBD2 agrees at 9 bases. CDR3 length equals 15 residues. After removal of 4 bases from V and 2 bases from J, the junction contained 6 bases not matched to a gene. In germline, CDR1 is SGHRS, CDR2 YFSETQ. The DNA for the CDR3 is TGCGCCAGCAGCCCTGGACTAGCGATACAAGAGACCCAGTACTTC. Translation gives CASSPGLAIQETQYF.

The rearrangement joins TRBV7-2 to TRBJ2-5, with TRBD1 as a possible D gene (6 bases). CDR3 length: 11 amino acids. The germline V and J ends were trimmed by 9 bases and 5 bases, with 10 bases remaining between them. Germline V gene sequence: CDR1 SGHTA, CDR2 FQGNSA. The CDR3 loop reads CARRTVETQYF. CDR3 bases: TGTGCCAGGAGGACAGTCGAGACCCAGTACTTC.

This chain links TRBV28 with TRBJ1-5, with a possible D match to TRBD1 (5 bases). Looked up from germline, CDR1 is MDHEN and CDR2 is SYDVKM. The CDR3 has 14 amino acids. The V and J ends lost 2 bases and 5 bases respectively, with 10 bases between them. This chain's CDR3 is CASSLGAVDQPQHF. CDR3 nucleotide sequence: TGTGCCAGCAGTTTAGGGGCAGTGGATCAGCCCCAGCATTTT.

This clone was seen just once. The chain uses TRBV6-1 and TRBJ1-2, with TRBD1 matching 7 bases. V lost 3 bases and J lost 2; bases outside the gene matches: 6. The CDR3 loop spans 15 amino acids. Germline CDR1 is MNHNS and CDR2 is SASEGT. This CDR3 reads CASSELDRLNYGYTF. The CDR3 DNA is TGTGCCAGCAGTGAGCTGGACAGGCTGAACTATGGCTACACCTTC.

The V gene is TRBV11-2, the J gene TRBJ1-1, with 8 bases identical to TRBD1. V was pared by 5 bases and J by 4 bases, with 6 bases of the junction left unmatched. CDR1 SGHAT and CDR2 FQNNGV come from the germline V gene. This CDR3 spans 14 amino acids. This CDR3 is CASSLQGAATEAFF. CDR3 sequence (DNA): TGTGCCAGCAGCCTCCAGGGGGCGGCCACTGAAGCTTTCTTT.

This clone was seen more than once but under ten times. CDR3 nucleotides: TGCAGCGTTGAAATTGGGGGGGTGGGCACTGAAGCTTTCTTT. It codes for CSVEIGGVGTEAFF. The chain combines TRBV29-1 with TRBJ1-1; perhaps TRBD1 as D (5 bases). With 2 bases removed from V and 4 bases from J, the gap between germline ends came to 14 bases. Looked up from germline, CDR1 is SQVTM and CDR2 is ANQGSEA. The CDR3 has 14 amino acids.

The V and J genes are TRBV18 and TRBJ1-5; TRBD1 matches 11 bases. This CDR3 spans 16 amino acids. The germline gives CDR1 KGHSH, CDR2 LQKENI. With 3 bases clipped from V and 3 bases from J, the junction kept 4 bases outside the gene matches. The CDR3 here is CASSPGTGGANQPQHF. In DNA, the CDR3 is TGTGCCAGCTCACCCGGGACAGGGGGGGCCAATCAGCCCCAGCATTTT.

The genes are TRBV27 and TRBJ2-7, with TRBD1 identical over 7 bases. Germline V gene lookup returns CDR1 MNHEY and CDR2 SMNVEV (reference sequence). Losses at the gene ends were 4 bases for V and 0 bases for J; bases not matched to a gene: 12. There are 17 residues in the CDR3. This CDR3 reads CASSSPVGGGSSYEQYF. The CDR3 nucleotides are TGTGCCAGCAGTTCCCCTGTAGGGGGCGGTAGCTCCTACGAGCAGTACTTC.

The rearrangement links TRBV7-2 to TRBJ2-5; 10 bases fit TRBD2. Trimming at V came to 1 base and at J to 5 bases, leaving 7 bases not matched to a gene. The CDR3 loop spans 16 amino acids. Germline V gene lookup returns CDR1 SGHTA and CDR2 FQGNSA. CDR3 bases: TGTGCCAGCAGCTTAGTCCCTAGCGGGAGAGGGGAGACCCAGTACTTC. Translated, it gives CASSLVPSGRGETQYF.

The J gene is TRBJ2-3, the V gene TRBV9; maybe TRBD2 (6 bases). V was trimmed by 7 bases and J by 3 bases, leaving 15 bases between them. The germline V gene has CDR1 SGDLS and CDR2 YYNGEE. The CDR3 consists of 14 residues. This CDR3 reads CASEPASGTDTQYF. CDR3 sequence (DNA): TGTGCCAGCGAGCCGGCGAGCGGGACAGATACGCAGTATTTT.

The chain combines TRBV6-1 with TRBJ2-7; D is possibly TRBD1 (6 bases). V shed 5 bases and J shed 6 bases, with 20 bases lying between them. Germline-derived CDR1 and CDR2 are MNHNS and SASEGT. The CDR3 spans 15 residues. CDR3 region: CASSTEQGFTGEQYF. CDR3 bases: TGTGCCAGCAGTACCGAACAGGGTTTTACTGGCGAGCAGTACTTC.

The CDR3: CASSLVDGVTDTQYF. CDR3 DNA: TGTGCCAGCAGCTTGGTTGACGGGGTCACAGATACGCAGTATTTT. The J gene is TRBJ2-3, the V gene TRBV5-6, with D maybe TRBD2 (5 bases). The CDR3 is 15 amino acids. The V end was cut by 0 bases, the J end by 2 bases, with 10 bases between. CDR1 and CDR2 from the germline V gene are SGHDT and YYEEEE.

The genes are TRBV5-5 and TRBJ2-2; 8 bases fit TRBD2. With V trimmed by 2 bases and J by 15 bases, 15 bases remained unmatched. Germline-derived CDR1 and CDR2 are SGHKS and YYEKEE (reference sequence). The length of the CDR3 is 15 residues. DNA of the CDR3: TGTGCCAGCAGCTTTACCGGGACTAGGGTGCCTACTATGTTTTTT. Translation: CASSFTGTRVPTMFF.

The rearrangement uses TRBV9 and TRBJ2-5; D unresolved. There are 13 residues in the CDR3. Germline V gene lookup returns CDR1 SGDLS and CDR2 YYNGEE. Trimming shortened V by 0 bases and J by 5 bases, and 8 bases separated the two germline ends. The CDR3 DNA follows: TGTGCCAGCAGCGTAGAGCAAAGCGAGACCCAGTACTTC. Residues: CASSVEQSETQYF.